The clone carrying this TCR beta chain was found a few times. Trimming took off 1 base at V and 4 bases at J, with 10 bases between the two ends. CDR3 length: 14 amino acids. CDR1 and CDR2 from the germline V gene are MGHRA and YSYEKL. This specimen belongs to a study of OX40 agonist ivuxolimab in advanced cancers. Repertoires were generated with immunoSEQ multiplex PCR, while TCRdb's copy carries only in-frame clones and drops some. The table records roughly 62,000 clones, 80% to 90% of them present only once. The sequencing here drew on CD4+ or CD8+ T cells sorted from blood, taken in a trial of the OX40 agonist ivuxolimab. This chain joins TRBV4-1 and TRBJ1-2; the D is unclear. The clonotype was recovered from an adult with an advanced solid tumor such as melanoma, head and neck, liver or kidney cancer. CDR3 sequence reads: CASSQVLYSYGYTF. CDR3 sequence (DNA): TGCGCCAGCAGCCAAGTATTGTACAGCTATGGCTACACCTTC.